The 29 T cell receptor beta chains given below trace back to one sample, sequenced in a study of blood T cell repertoires in COVID-19. The repertoire was sequenced with immunoSEQ multiplex PCR; TCRdb's copy has only in-frame clones and lacks some. The sample comprises approximately 150,000 clones, about four fifths of which are singletons, and 18% rests with the top ten. Sequencing was done on a sample of PBMCs or T cells enriched from blood (not recorded which). Every receptor here comes from a man between 60 and 70 years old who had recovered from COVID-19.

The chain joins TRBV11-2 to TRBJ1-2, with TRBD1 as a possible D gene (5 bases). The CDR3 sequence is 15 residues long. Deletions cut 5 bases from V and 5 bases from J, with 18 bases between. CDR1 SGHAT and CDR2 FQNNGV come from the germline V gene. This CDR3 is CASSPRVRQGYGYTF. For the CDR3, the DNA is TGTGCCAGCAGCCCCCGGGTGCGGCAGGGTTATGGCTACACCTTC.

This chain joins TRBV27 and TRBJ2-2; D not certain. Germline lookup yields CDR1 MNHEY and CDR2 SMNVEV (reference sequence). V was cut by 0 bases and J by 0 bases, with 5 bases left in between. The CDR3 has 15 amino acids. The CDR3 DNA follows: TGTGCCAGCAGTTTATCGCGAACGAACACCGGGGAGCTGTTTTTT. It codes for CASSLSRTNTGELFF.

The rearrangement links TRBV5-1 to TRBJ2-1, with 15 bases that match TRBD2. With V trimmed by 0 bases and J by 13 bases, 8 bases remained unmatched. The CDR3 extends over 16 amino acids. Germline lookup yields CDR1 SGHRS and CDR2 YFSETQ. As DNA, the CDR3 is TGCGCCAGCAGCTTGGAAGGACTAGCGGGGGGGCTTTCACAGTTCTTC. Its protein is CASSLEGLAGGLSQFF.

Only one count was recorded for this clone. V usage is TRBV6-5 and J usage is TRBJ2-7; D is undetermined. Germline V gene data show CDR1 as MNHEY and CDR2 as SVGAGI. The V and J ends lost 6 bases and 1 base respectively, with 13 bases between them. The CDR3 extends over 14 amino acids. The CDR3 spells CASRRRYSSYEQYF. In nucleotides, the CDR3 is TGTGCCAGCAGACGACGGTACAGTTCCTACGAGCAGTACTTC.

This rearrangement joins TRBV7-2 to TRBJ1-1; D is unclear. There are 12 residues in the CDR3. Germline V gene lookup returns CDR1 SGHTA and CDR2 FQGNSA. Trimming removed 7 bases from V and 1 base from J, with 7 bases in between. CDR3 coding DNA: TGTGCCAGCAACCTACCGAACACTGAAGCTTTCTTT. Translation: CASNLPNTEAFF.

The chain joins TRBV5-1 to TRBJ2-5, with 7 bases lining up with TRBD1. The CDR3 sequence is 16 residues long. The junction had 8 bases not matched to a gene; V was cut back by 0 bases and J by 3 bases. Germline CDR1 SGHRS, CDR2 YFSETQ. The CDR3 DNA follows: TGCGCCAGCAGCTTGGACCCGGTGACAGGGAAAGAGACCCAGTACTTC. Residues: CASSLDPVTGKETQYF.

V usage is TRBV28 and J usage is TRBJ1-1; D gene unclear. This CDR3 comprises 13 residues. Trimming took 6 bases from V and 7 from J, leaving 15 bases between them. The germline V gene has CDR1 MDHEN and CDR2 SYDVKM. CDR3 bases: TGTGCCAGCAGCAACCGTCCGGGAGATGAAGCTTTCTTT. Translated: CASSNRPGDEAFF.

The chain combines TRBV9 with TRBJ2-1; 10 nucleotides agree with TRBD2. The J segment lost 5 bases and the V segment lost 4 bases, leaving 6 bases of the junction unmatched. This CDR3 region has 15 residues. CDR1 is SGDLS and CDR2 is YYNGEE in the germline V gene. CDR3 protein: CASSPTSGTHNEQFF. The DNA for the CDR3 is TGTGCCAGCAGCCCCACTAGCGGGACCCACAATGAGCAGTTCTTC.

The chain employs TRBV29-1 and TRBJ1-2, with a weak D call TRBD1 (5 bases). Germline CDR1 SQVTM, CDR2 ANQGSEA. V lost 4 bases to trimming and J lost 5 bases, with 14 bases between them. The CDR3 is 13 residues long. CDR3 protein: CSVGSGGGYGYTF. In DNA, the CDR3 is TGCAGCGTTGGTTCGGGTGGGGGGTATGGCTACACCTTC. Variable domain in full (rest from reference TRBV29-1 and TRBJ1-2): SAVISQKPSRDICQRGTSLTIQCQVDSQVTMMFWYRQQPGQSLTLIATANQGSEATYESGFVIDKFPISRPNLTFSTLTVSNMSPEDSSIYLCSVGSGGGYGYTFGSGTRLTVV.

The chain carries TRBV4-2 and TRBJ1-2, with 8 bases identical to TRBD1. Trimming took 3 bases from V and 7 from J; bases not matched to a gene: 19. From germline, CDR1 is LGHNA and CDR2 YNFKEQ. The CDR3 loop spans 18 amino acids. For the CDR3, the DNA is TGTGCCAGCAGCCACTTACTACCCACGGACAGGGACGATGCTGGCTACACCTTC. Its protein is CASSHLLPTDRDDAGYTF.

The chain carries TRBV11-3 and TRBJ2-2; D not certain. CDR1 SGHNT and CDR2 YENEEA come from the germline V gene. This CDR3 region has 15 residues. The V and J ends lost 6 bases and 4 bases respectively, with 15 bases between them. DNA of the CDR3: TGTGCCAGCAGTCCCGGCGGCTCGGGCACCGGGGAGCTGTTTTTT. This translates into CASSPGGSGTGELFF.

This sequence joins TRBV11-2 and TRBJ2-2, with TRBD1 identical over 9 bases. This CDR3 region has 16 residues. CDR1 and CDR2 from the germline V gene are SGHAT and FQNNGV. The ends lost 0 bases at V and 6 bases at J; junction bases unmatched: 5. CDR3 protein: CASSLEGQGLAGELFF. In nucleotides, the CDR3 is TGTGCCAGCAGCTTAGAAGGACAGGGGCTGGCCGGGGAGCTGTTTTTT.

V gene TRBV6-5 combines with J gene TRBJ2-3; 8 nucleotides align to TRBD2. This CDR3 contains 15 residues. V lost 6 bases to trimming and J lost 0 bases; unmatched junction nucleotides: 5. CDR1 and CDR2 (germline): MNHEY, SVGAGI. CDR3 nucleotides: TGTGCCAGCAGCTCTACTAGCGGTAGCACAGATACGCAGTATTTT. Translated: CASSSTSGSTDTQYF.

The genes are TRBV15 and TRBJ1-4; tentatively, D is TRBD1 (5 bases). This CDR3 is built from 14 residues. Germline assignment: CDR1 LNHNV and CDR2 YYDKDF (reference sequence). V was pared by 7 bases and J by 3 bases, with 12 bases between. For the CDR3, the DNA is TGTGCCACCACTAGGGGTCTGGCTAATGAAAAACTGTTTTTT. Its protein is CATTRGLANEKLFF.

The chain uses TRBV10-2 and TRBJ2-3; D not resolved. CDR1 is WSHSY and CDR2 is SAAADI in the germline V gene. The CDR3 loop spans 11 amino acids. The V end was cut by 8 bases, the J end by 1 base, with 4 bases between. The CDR3 nucleotides read TGCGCCAGCGGCCGCACAGATACGCAGTATTTT. It codes for CASGRTDTQYF.

The chain links TRBV28 to TRBJ1-1; 7 bases fit TRBD1. This CDR3 is 15 amino acids long. The V gene end was trimmed by 6 bases and the J gene end by 1 base; junction bases not matched to a gene: 8. Germline loops: CDR1 MDHEN, CDR2 SYDVKM. CDR3 amino acids: CASRKTGNPNTEAFF. CDR3 DNA: TGTGCCAGCAGAAAGACAGGGAACCCGAACACTGAAGCTTTCTTT.

The chain is built from TRBV7-9 and TRBJ2-7; 7 positions match TRBD1. The CDR3 runs to 14 residues. Germline assignment: CDR1 SEHNR and CDR2 FQNEAQ (reference sequence). The trim removed 5 bases at V and 2 bases at J, leaving 6 bases unmatched. CDR3: CASSTDRLTYEQYF. For the CDR3, the DNA is TGTGCCAGCAGCACGGACAGGCTTACCTACGAGCAGTACTTC.

The V call is TRBV2, the J call TRBJ2-1; 11 bases fit TRBD2. Trimming took 0 bases from V and 2 from J; bases not matched to a gene: 6. Per germline, CDR1 SNHLY and CDR2 FYNNEI. CDR3 length: 18 amino acids. CDR3 in DNA: TGTGCCAGCAGTGAAGCGCTTCTAGCGGGGGGAACCTACAATGAGCAGTTCTTC. Its translation: CASSEALLAGGTYNEQFF. The variable domain in full, completed from reference TRBV2 and TRBJ2-1, reads EPEVTQTPSHQVTQMGQEVILRCVPISNHLYFYWYRQILGQKVEFLVSFYNNEISEKSEIFDDQFSVERPDGSNFTLKIRSTKLEDSAMYFCASSEALLAGGTYNEQFFGPGTRLTVL.

The V and J genes are TRBV19 and TRBJ2-7; 9 bases agree with TRBD1. With V trimmed by 5 bases and J by 4 bases, 6 bases remained unmatched. Germline V CDR1 and CDR2: LNHDA, SQIVND (reference sequence). The CDR3 loop spans 14 amino acids. CDR3 residues: CASSVLQGAYEQYF. CDR3 bases: TGTGCCAGTAGTGTCCTACAGGGGGCTTACGAGCAGTACTTC. The whole variable domain, filled in from reference TRBV19 and TRBJ2-7, reads DGGITQSPKYLFRKEGQNVTLSCEQNLNHDAMYWYRQDPGQGLRLIYYSQIVNDFQKGDIAEGYSVSREKKESFPLTVTSAQKNPTAFYLCASSVLQGAYEQYFGPGTRLTVT.

The V and J genes are TRBV6-5 and TRBJ2-5; 7 nucleotides line up with TRBD1. The CDR3 runs 15 residues. Germline assignment: CDR1 MNHEY and CDR2 SVGAGI. Trimming cost V 5 bases and J 1 base; bases outside gene matches: 7. The CDR3 nucleotides are TGTGCCAGCAGTCGAGGGGGCCCGAGCCAAGAGACCCAGTACTTC. Its translation: CASSRGGPSQETQYF.

The chain employs TRBV19 and TRBJ1-1; 9 positions agree with TRBD1. The J segment lost 0 bases and the V segment lost 7 bases, leaving 15 bases of the junction unmatched. This CDR3 comprises 18 residues. Germline CDR1 LNHDA, CDR2 SQIVND (reference sequence). CDR3 nucleotides: TGTGCCAGTACGCGGGGCGGACAGGGGCGATCCATGAACACTGAAGCTTTCTTT. It encodes CASTRGGQGRSMNTEAFF.

The rearrangement joins TRBV11-3 to TRBJ2-2; a possible D gene is TRBD1 (6 bases). Germline loops: CDR1 SGHNT, CDR2 YENEEA. This CDR3 is built from 15 residues. Trimming stripped 1 base from V and 2 bases from J, with 8 bases between. In nucleotides, the CDR3 is TGTGCCAGCAGCTTAGGGACAGATAACACCGGGGAGCTGTTTTTT. The encoded protein is CASSLGTDNTGELFF.

Only a few counts were recorded for this clone. CDR3 sequence: CASSVRQSDSPLHF. The CDR3 DNA sequence: TGTGCCAGCAGCGTGCGGCAGTCCGATTCACCCCTCCACTTT. V is TRBV9 and J is TRBJ1-6; D is uncertain. Germline V CDR1 and CDR2: SGDLS, YYNGEE. There are 14 residues in the CDR3. The V and J ends lost 2 bases and 8 bases respectively, with 11 bases between them.

The chain links TRBV21-1 to TRBJ1-3; the D segment call TRBD1 is taken from the table without a DNA check. TRBV21-1 is a pseudogene segment. This CDR3 region has 15 residues. The CDR3 loop reads CASSKKRTAGNTIYF. The CDR3 nucleotides are TGTGCCAGCAGCAAAAAGAGGACAGCAGGAAACACCATATATTTT.

In DNA, the CDR3 is TGTGCCAGCAGTTTAGGGCAGCGTGAAAAACTGTTTTTT. This translates into CASSLGQREKLFF. The chain has TRBV12-3 or TRBV12-4 and TRBJ1-4; D not resolved. V lost 1 base to trimming and J lost 7 bases, with 7 bases between them. The CDR3 totals 13 residues.

The gene calls are TRBV12-3 or TRBV12-4 and TRBJ1-1; D ambiguous. The V end was cut by 5 bases, the J end by 5 bases, with 12 bases between. The CDR3 length is 13 residues. CDR3: CASSPGVATEAFF. The DNA for the CDR3 is TGTGCCAGCAGTCCGGGAGTGGCGACTGAAGCTTTCTTT.

V is TRBV2 and J is TRBJ2-1; D perhaps matches TRBD2 (7 bases). CDR3 size: 15 residues. Trimming took off 3 bases at V and 5 bases at J, with 14 bases between the two ends. Germline loops: CDR1 SNHLY, CDR2 FYNNEI. CDR3 amino acids: CASSELGGAHNEQFF. The CDR3 DNA follows: TGTGCCAGCAGTGAGCTGGGGGGGGCACACAATGAGCAGTTCTTC.

V gene TRBV6-5 combines with J gene TRBJ1-3, with D tentatively TRBD1 (6 bases). Trimming removed 6 bases from V and 4 bases from J, with 16 bases in between. The CDR3 has 15 residues. The V gene's germline CDR1 is MNHEY and CDR2 SVGAGI. DNA of the CDR3: TGTGCCAGCAGCTCCCCAGGGGAGGGCGGAAACACCATATATTTT. Amino acids: CASSSPGEGGNTIYF.

The chain employs TRBV15 and TRBJ1-1; tentatively, D is TRBD1 (5 bases). The germline V gene has CDR1 LNHNV and CDR2 YYDKDF (reference sequence). V was trimmed by 0 bases and J by 4 bases, leaving 12 bases between them. The CDR3 is 15 residues long. The CDR3 reads CATSRDGPDTTEAFF. CDR3 coding DNA: TGTGCCACCAGCAGAGATGGCCCGGACACCACTGAAGCTTTCTTT. Variable domain in full (rest from reference TRBV15 and TRBJ1-1): DAMVIQNPRYQVTQFGKPVTLSCSQTLNHNVMYWYQQKSSQAPKLLFHYYDKDFNNEADTPDNFQSRRPNTSFCFLDIRSPGLGDTAMYLCATSRDGPDTTEAFFGQGTRLTVV.